These T cell receptor beta chains were read from a single sample in a study of cytomegalovirus exposure and HLA in healthy donors. Assay used: immunoSEQ multiplex PCR; TCRdb lists only in-frame clones, some missing. The sample consists of approximately 89,000 clones, 77% of them appearing once. The sequenced sample was PBMCs. The origin of the receptors is a man aged 25-40 years in good health and CMV-seronegative. CDR3s include the opening cysteine and the closing phenylalanine or tryptophan. D genes are given only for firm matches. Not every row has a clone size; where given, it reads once, few, many or a size class.

.,TRBV7-2,TRBD2,TRBJ2-1,TGTGCCAGCAGCTCTCTAGCGGGGGAATACAATGAGCAGTTCTTC,CASSSLAGEYNEQFF
.,TRBV28,TRBD2,TRBJ2-1,TGTGCCAGCAGTCTTAGCGGGACCAGCTCCTACAATGAGCAGTTCTTC,CASSLSGTSSYNEQFF
few,TRBV28,.,TRBJ1-5,TGTGCCAGCACCATTTCGGGGTTTGATAGCAATCAGCCCCAGCATTTT,CASTISGFDSNQPQHF
few,TRBV5-4,TRBD1,TRBJ1-6,TGTGCCAGCAGCTTGGCCGGGACAGGGTCGCGTTCACCCCTCCACTTT,CASSLAGTGSRSPLHF
once,TRBV29-1,TRBD1,TRBJ1-1,TGCAGCGTAGAAGAGACCGGGACAGGGGACGAAGCTTTCTTT,CSVEETGTGDEAFF
.,TRBV19,TRBD2,TRBJ2-1,TGTGCCAGTAGTATTGGGGGACTAGCGGGGGGAAGCTCCTACAATGAGCAGTTCTTC,CASSIGGLAGGSSYNEQFF
.,TRBV18,TRBD1,TRBJ1-2,TGTGCCAGCTCACCACTCGGGACAGGGGAGGGCTACACCTTC,CASSPLGTGEGYTF
few,TRBV10-3,TRBD1,TRBJ1-2,TGTGCCATCAGTGAGTCATCGGGACAGGGGCACTATGGCTACACCTTC,CAISESSGQGHYGYTF
once,TRBV5-5,TRBD1,TRBJ1-1,TGTGCCAGCAGCCCGGATCTTACAGGGGTGAACACTGAAGCTTTCTTT,CASSPDLTGVNTEAFF
.,TRBV14,TRBD1,TRBJ2-7,TGTGCCAGCAGCCAAGTGCTTGGGACAGGGACCTACGAGCAGTACTTC,CASSQVLGTGTYEQYF
.,TRBV10-3,TRBD1,TRBJ1-1,TGTGCCATCAGTACCCTAACAGGGGCTGCCACTGAAGCTTTCTTT,CAISTLTGAATEAFF
few,TRBV7-9,.,TRBJ1-1,TGTGCCAGCAGCTTATTGGGGACATTGAACACTGAAGCTTTCTTT,CASSLLGTLNTEAFF
.,TRBV5-5,.,TRBJ1-3,TGTGCCAGCAGCTCCATTCCAGATACTGGAAACACCATATATTTT,CASSSIPDTGNTIYF
.,TRBV6-5,TRBD1,TRBJ1-4,TGTGCCAGCAGCCCCGGGACAGGGAGGAGTGAAAAACTGTTTTTT,CASSPGTGRSEKLFF
.,TRBV10-3,TRBD1,TRBJ1-2,TGTGCCATCAGGGAGACAGGGGACTATGGCTACACCTTC,CAIRETGDYGYTF
.,TRBV6-5,TRBD1,TRBJ1-5,TGTGCCAGCAGAATCAACGACAGGGTCGATCAGCCCCAGCATTTT,CASRINDRVDQPQHF
.,TRBV28,.,TRBJ2-5,TGTGCCAGCAGTTTAATGACAGAACAAGAGACCCAGTACTTC,CASSLMTEQETQYF
.,TRBV6-5,.,TRBJ1-1,TGTGCCAGCAGTTACTCGTGGACAGAGAACACTGAAGCTTTCTTT,CASSYSWTENTEAFF
.,TRBV10-3,.,TRBJ1-2,TGTGCCAGTTACAAGGGGCGTTCAATATTTTATGGCTACACCTTC,CASYKGRSIFYGYTF
once,TRBV7-2,.,TRBJ2-3,TGTGCCAGCAGCTCTGCACAGGGGGGGGATACGCAGTATTTT,CASSSAQGGDTQYF
.,TRBV5-1,.,TRBJ1-5,TGCGCCAGCAGCCCCCAGGGTACCAATCAGCCCCAGCATTTT,CASSPQGTNQPQHF
.,TRBV9,TRBD1,TRBJ2-5,TGTGCCAGCCAAAAAGAGGACCACAGGGGGGAGACCCAGTACTTC,CASQKEDHRGETQYF
few,TRBV19,TRBD1,TRBJ1-1,TGTGCCAGTAGTACCGGGACAGCCCCGAACACTGAAGCTTTCTTT,CASSTGTAPNTEAFF
few,TRBV4-3,.,TRBJ1-1,TGCGCCAGCAGCCAAGATGGTATTGGGGCTTCGGACACTGAAGCTTTCTTT,CASSQDGIGASDTEAFF
.,TRBV7-8,.,TRBJ2-1,TGTGCCAGCAGCTTGGCGGTTGAGCAGTTCTTC,CASSLAVEQFF
few,TRBV2,TRBD1,TRBJ1-6,TGTGCCAGCAGTCCCCTTACAGGGGGCGCCGTTAATTCACCCCTCCACTTT,CASSPLTGGAVNSPLHF
.,TRBV6-5,.,TRBJ1-2,TGTGCCAGCAGTTCCCACAGCCTATATGGCTACACCTTC,CASSSHSLYGYTF
.,TRBV27,TRBD1,TRBJ1-1,TGTGCCAGCAGCCCCCACAGGGGAGGTGGGAACACTGAAGCTTTCTTT,CASSPHRGGGNTEAFF
.,TRBV28,TRBD2,TRBJ2-3,TGTGCCAGCAGCCGAGAGCTGACTAGCGGGAGCGCAGATACGCAGTATTTT,CASSRELTSGSADTQYF
.,TRBV18,TRBD2,TRBJ2-2,TGTGCCAGCTCACCACCGGCGCGGGGGGTCGGCACCGGGGAGCTGTTTTTT,CASSPPARGVGTGELFF
.,TRBV9,TRBD1,TRBJ2-5,TGTGCCAGCAGCCCGACAGGGTTGGAGACCCAGTACTTC,CASSPTGLETQYF
.,TRBV5-1,.,TRBJ2-3,TGCGCCAGCAGCTTGGTTGTGGGGGGTCCCGCAGATACGCAGTATTTT,CASSLVVGGPADTQYF
.,TRBV5-6,.,TRBJ1-2,TGTGCCAGCAGCTCCGGGACTGTCTACTATGGCTACACCTTC,CASSSGTVYYGYTF
.,TRBV14,.,TRBJ1-3,TGTGCCAGCAGCTTCAGCAGTAGCGGAAACACCATATATTTT,CASSFSSSGNTIYF
few,TRBV11-2,.,TRBJ2-7,TGTGCCAGCAGCCCCCCTAGATTCGTGGCGGAGCAGTACTTC,CASSPPRFVAEQYF
few,TRBV7-2,TRBD1,TRBJ2-7,TGTGCCAGCAGCTCGACAGGGTACTCCACCTACGAGCAGTACTTC,CASSSTGYSTYEQYF
.,TRBV10-2,.,TRBJ1-1,TGCGCCAGCACCCCGGGAAGCACTGAAGCTTTCTTT,CASTPGSTEAFF
.,TRBV29-1,TRBD1,TRBJ2-7,TGCAGCGTTGCTCCGGGACAGACCTACGAGCAGTACTTC,CSVAPGQTYEQYF
.,TRBV7-8,TRBD2,TRBJ2-7,TGTGCCAGCAGCCCCGGGGGGTACTACGAGCAGTACTTC,CASSPGGYYEQYF
.,TRBV7-2,TRBD2,TRBJ2-7,TGTGCCAGCAGCGTTAGCGGGACCGAATCCTACGAGCAGTACTTC,CASSVSGTESYEQYF
.,TRBV7-6,.,TRBJ2-7,TGTGCCAGCAGCTTAGGATCCGGGGTGGGTACGGACGAGCAGTACTTC,CASSLGSGVGTDEQYF
once,TRBV5-1,TRBD1,TRBJ2-2,TGCGCCAGCAGCGCCCCGGGACAGGGAACGGCCGGGGAGCTGTTTTTT,CASSAPGQGTAGELFF
.,TRBV7-8,.,TRBJ1-3,TGTGCCAGCAGCTTAGTGGGGAGTGGAAACACCATATATTTT,CASSLVGSGNTIYF
.,TRBV4-1,TRBD1,TRBJ1-6,TGCGCCAGCAGCCAACCATTTGGGACAGAGAATTCACCCCTCCACTTT,CASSQPFGTENSPLHF
.,TRBV28,.,TRBJ2-1,TGTGCCAGCAGTTTCAACATAGGTCGCAAGGAGAATGAGCAGTTCTTC,CASSFNIGRKENEQFF
once,TRBV28,.,TRBJ1-2,TGTGCCAGCAGACCCGACAGAGACTATGGCTACACCTTC,CASRPDRDYGYTF
.,TRBV5-6,.,TRBJ1-2,TGTGCCAGCAGCTTGGGGGACACGGGGGGCTACACCTTC,CASSLGDTGGYTF
.,TRBV6-5,.,TRBJ1-1,TGTGCCAGCAGTTATGGCAGGGGTAACACTGAAGCTTTCTTT,CASSYGRGNTEAFF
.,TRBV11-2,TRBD1,TRBJ1-2,TGTGCCAGCAGCCGTAACCTGGACAGGGGGCAGTTAGTCTATGGCTACACCTTC,CASSRNLDRGQLVYGYTF
.,TRBV18,.,TRBJ1-1,TGTGCCAGCTCAGCCGGGACTATGAACACTGAAGCTTTCTTT,CASSAGTMNTEAFF
.,TRBV11-3,TRBD2,TRBJ2-2,TGTGCCAGCAGTTTTAGGGGCGGGAGGCCCGGGGAGCTGTTTTTT,CASSFRGGRPGELFF
.,TRBV29-1,.,TRBJ2-3,TGCAGCGTTGAAGTAGCCATAGACCCTCGCACAGATACGCAGTATTTT,CSVEVAIDPRTDTQYF
.,TRBV4-3,TRBD1,TRBJ1-1,TGCGCCAGCAGCCCTGGACAGGGAGGGTACGACACTGAAGCTTTCTTT,CASSPGQGGYDTEAFF
.,TRBV28,.,TRBJ2-4,TGTGCCAGCAGTTTGTCGTTAGCCAAAAACATTCAGTACTTC,CASSLSLAKNIQYF
.,TRBV29-1,.,TRBJ1-2,TGCAGCGTTGAAGATCAGTCAGGGTATGGCTACACCTTC,CSVEDQSGYGYTF